The next 21 T cell receptor beta chains were all read from a single sample in a study of cytomegalovirus exposure and HLA in healthy donors. The PCR employed 60 Vbeta primers together with 13 Jbeta primers. The protocol was immunoSEQ multiplex PCR, while the TCRdb copy is restricted to in-frame clones and leaves out a portion. The table includes some 120,000 clones, over 8.5% detected once. Source material: PBMCs. These receptors were taken from a woman aged 40-49 years in good health and CMV-seropositive.

The rearrangement joins TRBV6-1 to TRBJ2-3; TRBD1 is a possible D gene (7 bases). Germline V gives CDR1 MNHNS, CDR2 SASEGT. CDR3 length equals 15 residues. The V and J ends lost 1 base and 11 bases respectively, with 19 bases between them. The CDR3 here is CASSEGTPDRRGQYF. The DNA of the CDR3 is TGTGCCAGCAGTGAAGGGACACCGGACAGGAGGGGGCAGTATTTT.

This clone has a handful of counts. The gene calls are TRBV4-2 and TRBJ1-1; D gene ambiguous. V lost 4 bases, J lost 7 bases, and 10 bases lay in between. This CDR3 region has 12 residues. In germline, CDR1 is LGHNA, CDR2 YNFKEQ. The CDR3 loop reads CASSPYGVEAFF. The CDR3 DNA sequence: TGTGCCAGCAGCCCGTACGGGGTTGAAGCTTTCTTT.

This clone was seen more than once but under ten times. This CDR3 reads CASSPDRAVETQYF. CDR3 bases: TGTGCCAGCAGCCCCGACAGGGCGGTGGAGACCCAGTACTTC. The rearrangement uses TRBV5-6 and TRBJ2-5; 7 bases line up with TRBD1. The CDR3 has 14 residues. Germline CDR1 reads SGHDT; CDR2 reads YYEEEE. With V trimmed by 4 bases and J by 5 bases, 8 bases remained unmatched.

V gene TRBV29-1 combines with J gene TRBJ2-7; 8 nucleotides line up with TRBD1. After removal of 6 bases from V and 2 bases from J, the junction contained 9 bases not matched to a gene. This CDR3 comprises 14 residues. In germline, CDR1 is SQVTM, CDR2 ANQGSEA. The chain's CDR3 is CSVSFGQGTYEQYF. The CDR3 DNA sequence: TGCAGCGTGTCCTTCGGACAGGGAACCTACGAGCAGTACTTC.

This clone was detected only a few times. Other DNA sequences in the sample encode the same CDR3. J is TRBJ1-6 and V is TRBV14; D not resolved. Germline values: CDR1 SGHDN, CDR2 FVKESK. The CDR3 is 14 amino acids. V gave up 1 base and J gave up 7 bases, with 8 bases separating them. The CDR3 here is CASSQAIENSPLHF. The CDR3 coding sequence is TGTGCCAGCAGCCAAGCGATAGAGAATTCACCCCTCCACTTT.

This chain connects TRBV28 to TRBJ1-5, with a tentative D call TRBD1 (6 bases). Germline CDR1 is MDHEN and CDR2 is SYDVKM. This CDR3 spans 20 amino acids. V was shortened by 0 bases and J by 1 base, with 22 bases between the two germline ends. The DNA of the CDR3 is TGTGCCAGCAGTTTATGGATCGGGGTGATGGAACAGGGCAGCAATCAGCCCCAGCATTTT. It is translated as CASSLWIGVMEQGSNQPQHF.

This clone was counted between two and nine times. The V and J genes are TRBV5-1 and TRBJ2-1; D is unclear. From germline, CDR1 is SGHRS and CDR2 YFSETQ. V was shortened by 0 bases and J by 0 bases, with 7 bases between the two germline ends. There are 15 residues in the CDR3. CDR3 sequence (DNA): TGCGCCAGCAGCTTGGGTCGGAGCTCCTACAATGAGCAGTTCTTC. This sequence encodes CASSLGRSSYNEQFF.

The chain carries TRBV5-1 and TRBJ1-2, with 9 bases identical to TRBD1. CDR1 and CDR2 from the germline V gene are SGHRS and YFSETQ. The V and J ends lost 0 bases and 8 bases, in that order; junction bases with no gene match: 11. This CDR3 comprises 16 residues. CDR3 amino acids: CASSLAGTGQFYGYTF. The CDR3 bases are TGCGCCAGCAGCTTGGCTGGGACAGGGCAATTCTACGGCTACACCTTC.

J is TRBJ1-4 and V is TRBV7-9; D call uncertain. The CDR3 totals 15 residues. Trimming removed 1 base from V and 7 bases from J, with 13 bases in between. CDR1 SEHNR and CDR2 FQNEAQ come from the germline V gene (reference sequence). The CDR3 is CASSLGAFSGEKLFF. DNA for the CDR3: TGTGCCAGCAGCTTAGGGGCTTTCTCTGGTGAAAAACTGTTTTTT. The whole variable domain, remainder taken from reference TRBV7-9 and TRBJ1-4, is DTGVSQNPRHKITKRGQNVTFRCDPISEHNRLYWYRQTLGQGPEFLTYFQNEAQLEKSRLLSDRFSAERPKGSFSTLEIQRTEQGDSAMYLCASSLGAFSGEKLFFGSGTQLSVL.

The V gene is TRBV5-1, the J gene TRBJ2-1; 8 nucleotides align to TRBD2. The germline CDR1 and CDR2 sequences are SGHRS and YFSETQ. This CDR3 has 17 residues. Trimming removed 0 bases from V and 3 bases from J; junction bases left unmatched: 8. The CDR3 region has the DNA TGCGCCAGCAGCTTGGACCAAATAGCGGGGTTCTACAATGAGCAGTTCTTC. Amino acids: CASSLDQIAGFYNEQFF. Based on the CDR3 plus reference TRBV5-1 and TRBJ2-1, the full variable domain is KAGVTQTPRYLIKTRGQQVTLSCSPISGHRSVSWYQQTPGQGLQFLFEYFSETQRNKGNFPGRFSGRQFSNSRSEMNVSTLELGDSALYLCASSLDQIAGFYNEQFFGPGTRLTVL.

The rearrangement uses TRBV20-1 and TRBJ2-7; D perhaps matches TRBD1 (5 bases). V dropped 3 bases and J dropped 4 bases, with 7 bases sitting between them. The CDR3 length is 11 residues. The V gene's germline CDR1 is DFQATT and CDR2 SNEGSKA (reference sequence). The CDR3 nucleotides are TGCAGTGCTAGGGACATTTACGAGCAGTACTTC. The encoded protein is CSARDIYEQYF.

This clone was counted only a few times. This chain uses TRBV11-3 with TRBJ2-1; 8 bases agree with TRBD2. With V trimmed by 3 bases and J by 0 bases, 7 bases remained unmatched. This CDR3 comprises 17 residues. Germline CDR1 reads SGHNT; CDR2 reads YENEEA. CDR3: CASSLVRSGSSYNEQFF. The CDR3, as DNA: TGTGCCAGCAGCTTGGTTCGAAGCGGGAGCTCCTACAATGAGCAGTTCTTC.

V is TRBV5-1 and J is TRBJ2-3; a weak D match, TRBD1 (5 bases). Germline values: CDR1 SGHRS, CDR2 YFSETQ. With 7 bases removed from V and 4 bases from J, the gap between germline ends came to 10 bases. This CDR3 is 12 amino acids long. Written as DNA, the CDR3 is TGCGCCAGCGGAGTAGGGGCAGATACGCAGTATTTT. Protein: CASGVGADTQYF.

This clone was detected only a few times. The chain employs TRBV30 and TRBJ1-5; a weak D match, TRBD1 (6 bases). Trimming took off 0 bases at V and 4 bases at J, with 10 bases between the two ends. Germline loops: CDR1 GTSNPN, CDR2 SVGIG (reference sequence). There are 14 residues in the CDR3. The CDR3 DNA reads as TGTGCCTGGAGTGTACGGACAGCTAATCAGCCCCAGCATTTT. Translating it yields CAWSVRTANQPQHF.

This clone was found a few times. V and J are TRBV27 and TRBJ2-5; D may be TRBD2 (6 bases). The V and J ends lost 5 bases and 5 bases respectively, with 18 bases between them. The germline gives CDR1 MNHEY, CDR2 SMNVEV (reference sequence). The CDR3 has 15 residues. This chain's CDR3 is CASSTSGLPVETQYF. The CDR3 coding sequence is TGTGCCAGCAGTACCTCGGGACTCCCAGTTGAGACCCAGTACTTC.

The chain recombines TRBV27 with TRBJ2-1, with D perhaps matching TRBD2 (5 bases). Germline V lookup: CDR1 MNHEY, CDR2 SMNVEV (reference sequence). Trimming took off 1 base at V and 5 bases at J, with 15 bases between the two ends. CDR3 length: 16 residues. The CDR3 reads CASSLYEGGHDNEQFF. Here the CDR3 DNA reads TGTGCCAGCAGTTTATACGAGGGTGGGCACGACAATGAGCAGTTCTTC.

The V call is TRBV7-3, the J call TRBJ2-5, with D perhaps TRBD2 (5 bases). This CDR3 comprises 15 residues. Trimming removed 4 bases at V and 4 bases at J, with 16 bases between. Looked up from germline, CDR1 is SGHTA and CDR2 is FQGTGA. Here the CDR3 DNA reads TGTGCCAGCAGCTCCCAGAACGGGGTCCCAGAGACCCAGTACTTC. Protein: CASSSQNGVPETQYF.

CDR3 sequence reads: CASSGDSIYNEQFF. DNA of the CDR3: TGTGCCAGCAGCGGGGACTCGATTTACAATGAGCAGTTCTTC. The chain recombines TRBV9 with TRBJ2-1, with D possibly being TRBD2 (6 bases). This CDR3 spans 14 amino acids. Germline CDR1 and CDR2: SGDLS and YYNGEE. The V gene lost 3 bases and the J gene lost 4 bases, with 11 bases spanning the gap. The full variable domain, completed using reference TRBV9 and TRBJ2-1, is DSGVTQTPKHLITATGQRVTLRCSPRSGDLSVYWYQQSLDQGLQFLIQYYNGEERAKGNILERFSAQQFPDLHSELNLSSLELGDSALYFCASSGDSIYNEQFFGPGTRLTVL.

The chain carries TRBV18 and TRBJ1-2; 7 nucleotides line up with TRBD1. Trimming cost V 3 bases and J 5 bases; bases outside gene matches: 18. Per the germline V gene, CDR1 is KGHSH and CDR2 is LQKENI. CDR3 length: 18 residues. The CDR3 DNA reads TGTGCCAGCTCACCGGGGCCAGGGACAGACGGCCCCTCTTATGGCTACACCTTC. Amino acids: CASSPGPGTDGPSYGYTF.

This clone was observed a few times. V usage is TRBV5-1 and J usage is TRBJ1-6; no clear D gene. V gave up 4 bases and J gave up 3 bases, with 8 bases separating them. In germline, CDR1 is SGHRS, CDR2 YFSETQ. The CDR3 has 14 amino acids. CDR3 amino acids: CASSREVYNSPLHF. The CDR3 DNA follows: TGCGCCAGCAGCCGCGAAGTCTATAATTCACCCCTCCACTTT.

This clone was detected a few times. The genes are TRBV7-9 and TRBJ2-3; D not resolved. Germline V gene lookup returns CDR1 SEHNR and CDR2 FQNEAQ (reference sequence). The CDR3 sequence is 15 residues long. Trimming shortened V by 2 bases and J by 2 bases, and 11 bases separated the two germline ends. The CDR3 sequence is CASSLLGLVTDTQYF. In DNA form, the CDR3 reads TGTGCCAGCAGCTTACTCGGCCTAGTCACAGATACGCAGTATTTT.